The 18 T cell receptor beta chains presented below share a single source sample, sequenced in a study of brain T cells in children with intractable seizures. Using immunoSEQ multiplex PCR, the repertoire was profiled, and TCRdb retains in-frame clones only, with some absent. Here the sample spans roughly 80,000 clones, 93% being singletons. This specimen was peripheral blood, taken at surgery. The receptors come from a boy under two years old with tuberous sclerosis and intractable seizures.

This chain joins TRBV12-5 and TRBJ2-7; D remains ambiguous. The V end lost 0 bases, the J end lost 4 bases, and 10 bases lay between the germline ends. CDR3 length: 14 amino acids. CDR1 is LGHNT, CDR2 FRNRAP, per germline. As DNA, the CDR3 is TGTGCTAGTGGTTTGGTACCGGAACAGTACGAGCAGTACTTC. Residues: CASGLVPEQYEQYF.

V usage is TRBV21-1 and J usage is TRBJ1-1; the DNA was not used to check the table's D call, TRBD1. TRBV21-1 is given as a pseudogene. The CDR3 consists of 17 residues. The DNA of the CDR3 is TGTGCCAGCAGCAAAGATGACAGGGGGCGGGGGAACACTGAAGCTTTCTTT. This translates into CASSKDDRGRGNTEAFF.

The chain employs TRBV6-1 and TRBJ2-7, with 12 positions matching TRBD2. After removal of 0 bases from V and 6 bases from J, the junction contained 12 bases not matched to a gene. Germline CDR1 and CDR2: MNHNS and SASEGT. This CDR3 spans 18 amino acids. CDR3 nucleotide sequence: TGTGCCAGCAGTGAAGCGCTTCGGGCTAGCGGGAGGGCTGGCGAGCAGTACTTC. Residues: CASSEALRASGRAGEQYF.

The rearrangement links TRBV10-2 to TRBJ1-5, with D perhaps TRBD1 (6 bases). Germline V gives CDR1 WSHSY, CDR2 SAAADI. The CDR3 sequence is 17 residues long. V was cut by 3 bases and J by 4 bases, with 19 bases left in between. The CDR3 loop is CASSESPRGSGNQPQHF. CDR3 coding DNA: TGCGCCAGCAGTGAATCTCCCAGGGGAAGTGGAAATCAGCCCCAGCATTTT.

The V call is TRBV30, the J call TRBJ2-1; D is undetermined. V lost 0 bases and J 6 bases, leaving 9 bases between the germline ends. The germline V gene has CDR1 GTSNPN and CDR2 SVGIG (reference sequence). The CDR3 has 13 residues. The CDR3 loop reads CAWSVGLFNEQFF. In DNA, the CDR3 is TGTGCCTGGAGTGTAGGGCTATTCAATGAGCAGTTCTTC.

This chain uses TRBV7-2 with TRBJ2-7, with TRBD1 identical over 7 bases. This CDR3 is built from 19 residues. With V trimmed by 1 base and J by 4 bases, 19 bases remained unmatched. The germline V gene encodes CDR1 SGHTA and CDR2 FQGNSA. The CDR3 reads CASSLVEASGGGDNYEQYF. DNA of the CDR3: TGTGCCAGCAGCTTAGTAGAGGCGTCAGGGGGTGGGGATAATTACGAGCAGTACTTC.

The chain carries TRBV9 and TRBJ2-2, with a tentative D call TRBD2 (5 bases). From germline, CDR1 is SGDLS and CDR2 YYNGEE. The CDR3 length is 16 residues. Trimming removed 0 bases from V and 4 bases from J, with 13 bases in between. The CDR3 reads CASSVGWEYGTGELFF. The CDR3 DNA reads TGTGCCAGCAGCGTAGGGTGGGAGTACGGCACCGGGGAGCTGTTTTTT.

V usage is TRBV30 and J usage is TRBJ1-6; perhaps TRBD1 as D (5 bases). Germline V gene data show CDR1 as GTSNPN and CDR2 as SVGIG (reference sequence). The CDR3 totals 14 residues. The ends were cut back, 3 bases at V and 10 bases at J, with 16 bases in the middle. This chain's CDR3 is CAWRSTRGKSPLHF. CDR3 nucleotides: TGTGCCTGGAGATCTACGCGGGGGAAATCACCCCTCCACTTT.

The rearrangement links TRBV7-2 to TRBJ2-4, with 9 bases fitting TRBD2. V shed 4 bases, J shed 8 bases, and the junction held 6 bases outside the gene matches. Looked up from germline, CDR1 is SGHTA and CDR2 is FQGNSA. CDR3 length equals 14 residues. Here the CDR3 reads CASSSGLATDIQYF. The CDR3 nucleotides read TGTGCCAGCAGCTCGGGACTAGCAACGGACATTCAGTACTTC.

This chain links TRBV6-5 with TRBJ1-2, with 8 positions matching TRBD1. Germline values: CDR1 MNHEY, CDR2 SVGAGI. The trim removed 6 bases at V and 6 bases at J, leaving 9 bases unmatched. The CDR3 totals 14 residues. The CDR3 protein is CASRRLGQVNGYTF. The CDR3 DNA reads TGTGCCAGCAGGAGACTGGGACAGGTCAATGGCTACACCTTC.

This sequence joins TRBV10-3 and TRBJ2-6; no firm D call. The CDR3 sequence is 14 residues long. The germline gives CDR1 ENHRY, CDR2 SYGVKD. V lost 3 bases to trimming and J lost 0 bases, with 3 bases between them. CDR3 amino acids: CAISDPSGANVLTF. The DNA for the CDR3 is TGTGCCATCAGTGATCCCTCTGGGGCCAACGTCCTGACTTTC.

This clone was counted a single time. CDR3 coding DNA: TGTGCCAGCAGCGTAGGAGACAGGGTATCCTACGAGCAGTACTTC. It yields the protein CASSVGDRVSYEQYF. This chain connects TRBV9 to TRBJ2-7; 7 bases match TRBD1. J lost 1 base, V lost 0 bases, and 4 bases had no gene match. This CDR3 is built from 15 residues. Germline-derived CDR1 and CDR2 are SGDLS and YYNGEE.

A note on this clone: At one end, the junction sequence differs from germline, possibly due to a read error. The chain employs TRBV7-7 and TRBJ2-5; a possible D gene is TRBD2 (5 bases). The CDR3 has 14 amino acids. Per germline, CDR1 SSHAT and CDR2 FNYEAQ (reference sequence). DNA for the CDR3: TGTGCTAGCAGCTTAGCGTTGTTCCAAGAGACCCAGTACTTC. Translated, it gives CASSLALFQETQYF.

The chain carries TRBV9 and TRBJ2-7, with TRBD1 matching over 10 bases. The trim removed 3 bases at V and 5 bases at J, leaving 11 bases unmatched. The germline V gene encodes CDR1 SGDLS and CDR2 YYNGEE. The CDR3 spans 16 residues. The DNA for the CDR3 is TGTGCCAGCAGCGCTGACGCCGGGACAGGGGCACACGAGCAGTACTTC. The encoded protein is CASSADAGTGAHEQYF.

The CDR3 region is CATNPTGRFRGDNEKLFF. The CDR3 region has the DNA TGTGCCACCAACCCGACAGGGCGGTTTAGGGGGGATAATGAAAAACTGTTTTTT. The chain has TRBV15 and TRBJ1-4; 7 nucleotides match TRBD1. The CDR3 runs to 18 residues. The germline gives CDR1 LNHNV, CDR2 YYDKDF (reference sequence). After removal of 7 bases from V and 4 bases from J, the junction contained 18 bases not matched to a gene.

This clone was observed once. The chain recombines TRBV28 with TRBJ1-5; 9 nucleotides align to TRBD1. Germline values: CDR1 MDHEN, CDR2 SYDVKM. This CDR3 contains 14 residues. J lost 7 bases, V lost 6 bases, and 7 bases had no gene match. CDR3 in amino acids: CASSFGTGRQPQHF. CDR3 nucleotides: TGTGCCAGCAGCTTTGGGACAGGGCGGCAGCCCCAGCATTTT.

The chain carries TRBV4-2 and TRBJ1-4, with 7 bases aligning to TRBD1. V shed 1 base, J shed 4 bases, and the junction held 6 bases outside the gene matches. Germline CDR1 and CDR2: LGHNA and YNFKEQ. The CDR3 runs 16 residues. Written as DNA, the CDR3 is TGTGCCAGCAGCCAAGTAACTGGACAGGATAATGAAAAACTGTTTTTT. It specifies CASSQVTGQDNEKLFF.

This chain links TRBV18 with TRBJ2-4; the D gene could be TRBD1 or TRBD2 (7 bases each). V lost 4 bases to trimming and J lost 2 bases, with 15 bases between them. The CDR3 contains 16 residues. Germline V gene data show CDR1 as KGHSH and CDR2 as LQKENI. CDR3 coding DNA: TGTGCCAGCTCACTTACAGGGGAGGGCTCCAAAAACATTCAGTACTTC. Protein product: CASSLTGEGSKNIQYF.